These T cell receptor beta chains were read from a single sample in a study of CD8 T cells in Susac syndrome. Using its own MiXCR run on the immunoSEQ multiplex PCR reads, TCRdb lists one record per CDR3 protein. The data show some 450,000 distinct CDR3 sequences, with more than 70% seen just once and about 0.1% held by the top ten. Material: CD8+ T cells from PBMCs. The receptors were gathered from a human donor with multiple sclerosis. The CDR3 runs from the conserved cysteine through the conserved F or W. The D gene is left open where the match is weak. The size field is filled for only some rows; it gives once, few, many or a size class.

v_gene: TRBV11-2
d_gene: TRBD2
abundance: -
j_gene: TRBJ2-7
CDR3aa: CASIPSGREEQYF
CDR3nt: TGTGCCAGCATACCCAGCGGGAGGGAGGAGCAGTACTTC

v_gene: TRBV19
d_gene: -
abundance: -
j_gene: TRBJ2-7
CDR3aa: CASSIWGGKGYEQYF
CDR3nt: TGTGCCAGTAGTATATGGGGGGGCAAAGGATACGAGCAGTACTTC

v_gene: TRBV20-1
d_gene: -
abundance: -
j_gene: TRBJ1-1
CDR3aa: CSAIDSLNTEAFF
CDR3nt: TGCAGTGCTATCGACAGCTTGAACACTGAAGCTTTCTTT

v_gene: TRBV19
d_gene: -
abundance: -
j_gene: TRBJ2-7
CDR3aa: CASSVEFSYEQYF
CDR3nt: TGTGCCAGTAGTGTTGAGTTCTCCTACGAGCAGTACTTC

v_gene: TRBV7-9
d_gene: TRBD1
abundance: once
j_gene: TRBJ2-3
CDR3aa: CASSAGVDRGPTDTQYF
CDR3nt: TGTGCCAGCAGCGCCGGGGTCGACAGGGGGCCCACAGATACGCAGTATTTT

v_gene: TRBV18
d_gene: -
abundance: -
j_gene: TRBJ1-2
CDR3aa: CASSLLFGGQLSYGYTF
CDR3nt: TGTGCCAGCTCCCTCCTCTTCGGGGGGCAGCTGAGCTATGGCTACACCTTC

v_gene: TRBV30
d_gene: -
abundance: -
j_gene: TRBJ2-2
CDR3aa: CAWGQVGFTGELFF
CDR3nt: TGTGCCTGGGGCCAGGTGGGATTCACCGGGGAGCTGTTTTTT

v_gene: TRBV28
d_gene: -
abundance: once
j_gene: TRBJ2-7
CDR3aa: CASSSLTGYEQYF
CDR3nt: TGTGCCAGCAGTTCACTTACAGGTTACGAGCAGTACTTC

v_gene: TRBV27
d_gene: TRBD1
abundance: -
j_gene: TRBJ2-5
CDR3aa: CASSTTGGGQYF
CDR3nt: TGTGCCAGCAGCACGACAGGGGGCGGCCAGTACTTC

v_gene: TRBV28
d_gene: TRBD1
abundance: -
j_gene: TRBJ2-7
CDR3aa: CASSTRGIYEQYF
CDR3nt: TGTGCCAGCAGTACCAGGGGGATCTACGAGCAGTACTTC

v_gene: TRBV6-1
d_gene: -
abundance: few
j_gene: TRBJ1-1
CDR3aa: CASSETFFTEAFF
CDR3nt: TGTGCCAGCAGTGAAACATTTTTTACTGAAGCTTTCTTT

v_gene: TRBV27
d_gene: -
abundance: -
j_gene: TRBJ1-1
CDR3aa: CASSLSGGSAEAFF
CDR3nt: TGTGCCAGCAGTTTATCCGGGGGGTCTGCTGAAGCTTTCTTT

v_gene: TRBV20-1
d_gene: -
abundance: -
j_gene: TRBJ1-6
CDR3aa: CSARERTSSYNSPLHF
CDR3nt: TGCAGTGCTAGAGAAAGAACTAGCTCCTATAATTCACCCCTCCACTTT

v_gene: TRBV30
d_gene: -
abundance: -
j_gene: TRBJ2-7
CDR3aa: CAWSAPGEQYF
CDR3nt: TGTGCCTGGAGTGCCCCGGGGGAGCAGTACTTC

v_gene: TRBV1
d_gene: -
abundance: -
j_gene: TRBJ1-1
CDR3aa: CTSSQDHRQVVNTEAFF
CDR3nt: TGCACCAGCAGCCAAGATCATCGTCAGGTCGTGAACACTGAAGCTTTCTTT

v_gene: TRBV6-4
d_gene: TRBD1
abundance: -
j_gene: TRBJ2-2
CDR3aa: CASSDSSDRDTGELFF
CDR3nt: TGTGCCAGCAGTGACTCGTCGGACAGGGACACCGGGGAGCTGTTTTTT

v_gene: TRBV12-3/TRBV12-4
d_gene: -
abundance: -
j_gene: TRBJ2-1
CDR3aa: CASSRGIGKGDEQFF
CDR3nt: TGTGCCAGCAGCAGAGGCATAGGGAAAGGCGATGAGCAGTTCTTC

v_gene: TRBV2
d_gene: -
abundance: -
j_gene: TRBJ1-1
CDR3aa: CASLGSVAEAFF
CDR3nt: TGTGCCAGCCTCGGCAGCGTGGCTGAAGCTTTCTTT

v_gene: TRBV7-2
d_gene: TRBD2
abundance: -
j_gene: TRBJ2-1
CDR3aa: CASSSGAGGPRNEQFF
CDR3nt: TGTGCCAGCAGCTCCGGAGCGGGAGGGCCTCGAAATGAGCAGTTCTTC

v_gene: TRBV15
d_gene: -
abundance: -
j_gene: TRBJ2-1
CDR3aa: CATSRGGDDEQFF
CDR3nt: TGTGCCACCAGCAGAGGAGGGGATGATGAGCAGTTCTTC

v_gene: TRBV19
d_gene: -
abundance: -
j_gene: TRBJ2-1
CDR3aa: CASSIWGVSYNEQFF
CDR3nt: TGTGCCAGTAGTATTTGGGGGGTCTCCTACAATGAGCAGTTCTTC

v_gene: TRBV7-6
d_gene: -
abundance: -
j_gene: TRBJ2-3
CDR3aa: CASSLFNTFTDTQYF
CDR3nt: TGTGCCAGCAGCTTATTTAACACCTTCACAGATACGCAGTATTTT

v_gene: TRBV4-1
d_gene: -
abundance: -
j_gene: TRBJ1-3
CDR3aa: CASSQATGGNTIYF
CDR3nt: TGCGCCAGCAGCCAAGCTACAGGAGGAAACACCATATATTTT

v_gene: TRBV28
d_gene: -
abundance: -
j_gene: TRBJ2-3
CDR3aa: CASSPESSDTQYF
CDR3nt: TGTGCCAGCAGTCCCGAAAGTTCGGATACGCAGTATTTT

v_gene: TRBV25-1
d_gene: -
abundance: -
j_gene: TRBJ1-4
CDR3aa: CASSEYSPTVGGEKLFF
CDR3nt: TGTGCCAGCAGTGAATATTCCCCGACTGTGGGAGGGGAAAAACTGTTTTTT